This TCR beta chain originates from a study of shared clonotypes between healthy human individuals. General study findings and limits: Among donors, sharing of clonotypes was expected to be affected by sequencing depth.

This CDR3 has 16 residues. Germline assignment: CDR1 SGHRS and CDR2 YFSETQ. The J segment lost 0 bases and the V segment lost 0 bases, leaving 3 bases of the junction unmatched. Some clones are missing from TCRdb's copy, which holds only in-frame ones; the method was immunoSEQ multiplex PCR. The table shows more than 2,000,000 clones, with 85% to 95% occurring only once. Concerning this clone: The target antigen is unknown. Other DNA sequences in the sample encode the same CDR3.

The sequence came from a man aged 18 to 29 in good health. Some clones in this sample may be carry-over from other donors' samples. Sequencing was carried out using naive CD4+ T cells from PBMCs. Subset of the sample: CD45RA+ positively selected. The gene calls are TRBV5-1 and TRBJ1-3, with TRBD1 matching 7 bases. The chain's CDR3 is CASSLGDRVSGNTIYF. The CDR3 DNA reads as TGCGCCAGCAGCTTGGGGGACAGAGTCTCTGGAAACACCATATATTTT.